This T cell receptor (beta chain) is from a study of tumor-infiltrating lymphocytes in primary liver carcinoma. Study-wide results and caveats: Tumors had a top-250-clone fraction that was significantly higher than blood (p = 0.039). Lower overlap was observed for tumor-adjacent and tumor-blood pairs relative to tumor region pairs.

The CDR3 loop spans 12 amino acids. Per the germline V gene, CDR1 is ENHRY and CDR2 is SYGVKD. Trimming cost V 8 bases and J 9 bases; bases outside gene matches: 7. From approximately 20-30 mg of unsorted bulk tissue, DNA and RNA were co-extracted together. Surgical resection treated primary liver carcinoma in the patients. As for this clonotype: Its antigen is unidentified.

From 500 ng of total RNA, TCR beta-specific cDNA was reverse-transcribed using a constant-region primer. Three nested multiplex PCR rounds, a slightly modified ARM-PCR, produced the libraries for TCR beta. The opening two PCR rounds, around 9 cycles each, paired TRBV1-TRBV30 forward primers with a C-beta reverse primer. TCRdb reanalysed the multiplex PCR reads using MiXCR and keeps one entry per CDR3 protein. The sample holds more than 70,000 distinct CDR3 sequences, approximately 70% seen once. The V call is TRBV10-3, the J call TRBJ2-3, with 8 bases that match TRBD2. Material: liver tumor tissue from sampling region 1. Regarding subset: tumor region T1, superior pole. The TCR was taken from a man aged 35 to 55 with primary liver carcinoma and hepatitis B virus infection. The CDR3, as DNA: TGTGCCATCGGCCCGGGGGGGGTGACGCAGTATTTT. Residues: CAIGPGGVTQYF.